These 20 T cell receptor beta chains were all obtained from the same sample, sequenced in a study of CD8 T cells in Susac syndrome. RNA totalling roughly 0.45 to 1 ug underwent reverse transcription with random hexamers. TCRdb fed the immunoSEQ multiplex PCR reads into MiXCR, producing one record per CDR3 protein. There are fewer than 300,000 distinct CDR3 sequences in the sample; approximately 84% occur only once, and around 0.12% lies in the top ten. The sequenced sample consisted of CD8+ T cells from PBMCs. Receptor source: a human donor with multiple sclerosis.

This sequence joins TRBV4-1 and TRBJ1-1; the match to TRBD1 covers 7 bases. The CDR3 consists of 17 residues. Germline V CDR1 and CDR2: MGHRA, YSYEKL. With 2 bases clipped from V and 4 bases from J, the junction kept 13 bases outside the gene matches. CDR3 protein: CASSQLVTGYEGTEAFF. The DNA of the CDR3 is TGCGCCAGCAGCCAACTCGTGACAGGGTATGAGGGCACTGAAGCTTTCTTT.

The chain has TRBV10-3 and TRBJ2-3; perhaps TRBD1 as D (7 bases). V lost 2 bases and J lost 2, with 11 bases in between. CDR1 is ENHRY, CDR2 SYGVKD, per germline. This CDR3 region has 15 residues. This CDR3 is CAISETGEATDTQYF. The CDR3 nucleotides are TGTGCCATCAGTGAGACAGGGGAGGCCACAGATACGCAGTATTTT.

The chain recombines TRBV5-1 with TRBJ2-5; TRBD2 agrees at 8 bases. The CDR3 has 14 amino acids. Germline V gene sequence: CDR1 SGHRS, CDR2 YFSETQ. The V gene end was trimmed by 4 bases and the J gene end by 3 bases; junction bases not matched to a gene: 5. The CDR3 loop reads CASSRFSGKETQYF. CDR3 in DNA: TGCGCCAGCAGCAGATTTAGCGGGAAAGAGACCCAGTACTTC.

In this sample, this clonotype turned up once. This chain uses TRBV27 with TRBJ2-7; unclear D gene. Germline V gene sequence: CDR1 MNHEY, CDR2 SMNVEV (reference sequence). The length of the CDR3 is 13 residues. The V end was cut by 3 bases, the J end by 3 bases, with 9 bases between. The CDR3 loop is CASSFKHYYEQYF. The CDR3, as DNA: TGTGCCAGCAGTTTTAAACATTACTACGAGCAGTACTTC.

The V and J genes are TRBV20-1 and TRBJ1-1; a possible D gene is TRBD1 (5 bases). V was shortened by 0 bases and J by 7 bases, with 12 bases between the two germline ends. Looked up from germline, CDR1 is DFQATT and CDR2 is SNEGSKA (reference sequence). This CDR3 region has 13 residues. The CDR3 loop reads CSARDTRGLEAFF. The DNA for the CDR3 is TGCAGTGCTAGAGATACGAGGGGCCTTGAAGCTTTCTTT.

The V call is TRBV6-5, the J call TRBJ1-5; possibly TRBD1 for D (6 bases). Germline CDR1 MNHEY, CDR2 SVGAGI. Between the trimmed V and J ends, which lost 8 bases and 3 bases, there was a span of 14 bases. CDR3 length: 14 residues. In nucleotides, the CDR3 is TGTGCCAGCCAAGGCCAGGGGAACAATCAGCCCCAGCATTTT. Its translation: CASQGQGNNQPQHF.

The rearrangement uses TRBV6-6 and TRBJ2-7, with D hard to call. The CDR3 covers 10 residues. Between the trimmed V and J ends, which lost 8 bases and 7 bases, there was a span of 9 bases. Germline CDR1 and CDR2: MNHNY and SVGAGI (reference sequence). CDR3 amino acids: CASVGVEQYF. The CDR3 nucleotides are TGTGCCAGCGTTGGGGTGGAGCAGTACTTC.

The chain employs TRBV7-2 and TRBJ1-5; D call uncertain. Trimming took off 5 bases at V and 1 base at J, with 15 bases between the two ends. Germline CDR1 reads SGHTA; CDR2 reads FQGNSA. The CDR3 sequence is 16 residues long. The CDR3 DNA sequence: TGTGCCAGCAGCCGCAGTTTAGGGAACAGCAATCAGCCCCAGCATTTT. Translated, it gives CASSRSLGNSNQPQHF.

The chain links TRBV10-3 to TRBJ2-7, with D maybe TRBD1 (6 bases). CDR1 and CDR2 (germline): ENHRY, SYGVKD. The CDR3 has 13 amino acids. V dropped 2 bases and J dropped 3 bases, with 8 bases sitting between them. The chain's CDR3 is CAISEGRGYEQYF. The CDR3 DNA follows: TGTGCCATCAGTGAGGGCAGGGGCTACGAGCAGTACTTC.

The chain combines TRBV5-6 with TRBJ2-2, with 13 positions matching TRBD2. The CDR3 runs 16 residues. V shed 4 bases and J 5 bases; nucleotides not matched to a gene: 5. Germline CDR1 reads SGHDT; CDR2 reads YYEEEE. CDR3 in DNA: TGTGCCAGCAGCCGAAGACTAGCGGGAGGAACCGGGGAGCTGTTTTTT. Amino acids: CASSRRLAGGTGELFF.

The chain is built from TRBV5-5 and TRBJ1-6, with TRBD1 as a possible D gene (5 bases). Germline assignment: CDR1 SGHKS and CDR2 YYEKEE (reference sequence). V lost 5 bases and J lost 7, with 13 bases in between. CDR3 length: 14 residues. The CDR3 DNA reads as TGTGCCAGCAGAGGGACGGCGGGCAATTCACCCCTCCACTTT. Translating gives CASRGTAGNSPLHF.

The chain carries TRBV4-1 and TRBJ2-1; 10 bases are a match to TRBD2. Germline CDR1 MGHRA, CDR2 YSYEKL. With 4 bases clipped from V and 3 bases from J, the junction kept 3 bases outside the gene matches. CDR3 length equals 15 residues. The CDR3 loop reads CASSLRLAGYNEQFF. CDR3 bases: TGCGCCAGCAGCCTTCGACTAGCGGGCTACAATGAGCAGTTCTTC.

CDR3 sequence reads: CASSIQGGTSGLTQYF. As DNA, the CDR3 is TGTGCCAGCAGTATACAGGGGGGGACTAGCGGACTTACGCAGTATTTT. The genes are TRBV27 and TRBJ2-3; 11 bases align to TRBD2. CDR1 and CDR2 (germline): MNHEY, SMNVEV (reference sequence). This CDR3 spans 16 amino acids. Trimming took 5 bases from V and 8 from J; bases not matched to a gene: 12.

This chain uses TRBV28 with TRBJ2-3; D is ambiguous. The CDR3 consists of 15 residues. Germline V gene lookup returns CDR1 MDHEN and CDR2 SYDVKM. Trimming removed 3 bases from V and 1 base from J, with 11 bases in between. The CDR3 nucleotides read TGTGCCAGCAGTTTGCCCAGAGGAGGCACAGATACGCAGTATTTT. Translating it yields CASSLPRGGTDTQYF.

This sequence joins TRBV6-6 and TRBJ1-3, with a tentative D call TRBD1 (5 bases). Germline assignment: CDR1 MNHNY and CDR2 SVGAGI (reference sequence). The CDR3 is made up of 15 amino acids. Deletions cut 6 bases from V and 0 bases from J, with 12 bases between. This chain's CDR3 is CASRGTLSSGNTIYF. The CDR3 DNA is TGTGCCAGCAGGGGGACGCTCAGCTCTGGAAACACCATATATTTT.

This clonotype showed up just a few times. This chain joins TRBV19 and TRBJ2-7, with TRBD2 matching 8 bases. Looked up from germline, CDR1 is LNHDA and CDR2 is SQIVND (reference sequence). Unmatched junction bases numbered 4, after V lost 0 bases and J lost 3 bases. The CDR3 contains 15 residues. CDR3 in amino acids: CASSIEREVSYEQYF. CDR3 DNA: TGTGCCAGTAGTATAGAGCGGGAGGTCAGCTACGAGCAGTACTTC.

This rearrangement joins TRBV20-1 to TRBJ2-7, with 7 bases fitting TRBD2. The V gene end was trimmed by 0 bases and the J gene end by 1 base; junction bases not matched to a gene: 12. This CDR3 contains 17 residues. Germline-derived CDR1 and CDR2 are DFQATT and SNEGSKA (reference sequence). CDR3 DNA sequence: TGCAGTGCTAGAGAGCGGCGGTCTAGCGGTGATTCCTACGAGCAGTACTTC. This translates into CSARERRSSGDSYEQYF.

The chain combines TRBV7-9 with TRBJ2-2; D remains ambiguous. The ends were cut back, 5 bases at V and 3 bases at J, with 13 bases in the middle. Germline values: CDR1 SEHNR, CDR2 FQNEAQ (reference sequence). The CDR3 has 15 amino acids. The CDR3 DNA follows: TGTGCCAGCAGCCCGGTCCGACGGTACACCGGGGAGCTGTTTTTT. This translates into CASSPVRRYTGELFF.

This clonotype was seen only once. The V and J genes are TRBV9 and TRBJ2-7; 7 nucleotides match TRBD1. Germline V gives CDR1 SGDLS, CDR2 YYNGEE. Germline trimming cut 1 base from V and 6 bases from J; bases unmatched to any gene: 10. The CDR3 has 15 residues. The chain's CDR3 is CASSVRSTGVGEQYF. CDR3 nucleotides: TGTGCCAGCAGCGTACGCTCTACAGGGGTCGGCGAGCAGTACTTC.

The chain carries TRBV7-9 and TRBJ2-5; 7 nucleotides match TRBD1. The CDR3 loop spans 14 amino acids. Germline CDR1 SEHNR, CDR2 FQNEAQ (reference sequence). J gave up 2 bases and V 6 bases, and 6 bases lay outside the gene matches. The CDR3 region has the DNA TGTGCCAGCAGGTCCGGGACAGAGCAAGAGACCCAGTACTTC. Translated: CASRSGTEQETQYF.